This T cell receptor beta chain was identified during a study of beta chain features in type 1 diabetes. cDNA synthesis used the whole RNA isolate, giving expressed TCRB sequences. Assay: immunoSEQ multiplex PCR; the TCRdb copy retains only in-frame clones and omits some. The table lists some 230,000 clones, around 9.6% of them singletons. Study conclusions and caveats: Across all four CD4+ subsets, people with type 1 diabetes showed modestly shorter TCRB CDR3s.

This clone was detected a few times. Its antigen is still unknown. Researchers reported sorting CD4+ naive, central memory, regulatory and stem cell-like memory cells via CD45RO/CCR7/CD25/CD127/CD95/CD27. Per the germline V gene, CDR1 is MNHEY and CDR2 is SMNVEV (reference sequence). This CDR3 comprises 16 residues. The V and J ends lost 5 bases and 3 bases respectively, with 19 bases between them. Sequencing input: naive CD4+ T cells from blood. The chain is built from TRBV27 and TRBJ1-2, with D possibly being TRBD1 (6 bases). The clonotype was recovered from a young woman in good health. The CDR3 nucleotides read TGTGCCAGCAGTGTCGACTCAGGGGTGCGGCACTATGGCTACACCTTC. It codes for CASSVDSGVRHYGYTF.